This T cell receptor beta chain was sequenced during a study of shared clonotypes between healthy human individuals. Study in general: Ranging from 18 to 49 in age, donors were a couple of women and three men. Every donor yielded three CD4 naive, three CD4 memory, two CD8 naive and one CD8 memory plate.

Division of CD4+ cells produced a CD45RA+ naive subset and a CD45RA-negative memory subset. The method was immunoSEQ multiplex PCR; TCRdb's version includes in-frame clones alone and lacks a portion of them. The table includes 1,400,000 or so clones, approximately 98.5% detected once. Points on this clone: Antigen unknown.

Study results and caveats: Memory subsets generally showed lower estimated richness than naive subsets.

V lost 0 bases and J lost 4, with 16 bases in between. This CDR3 comprises 16 residues. The germline CDR1 and CDR2 sequences are MNHNS and SASEGT. The sequenced material came from naive CD4+ T cells sorted from blood. This sample's subset: CD45RA+ positively selected. The chain links TRBV6-1 to TRBJ2-7; D gene uncertain. The receptor was derived from a man between 25 and 39 years old in good health. This CDR3 reads CASSEALLTLFYEQYF. The CDR3 bases are TGTGCCAGCAGTGAAGCGCTTTTGACTCTATTTTACGAGCAGTACTTC.